The 7 T cell receptor beta chains in this list originate from one sample, sequenced in a study of blood T cells in healthy people across ages. The authors ran a second PCR of about 7 to 11 cycles using a sample-barcoded 5' primer and a J-beta primer mix. TCRdb reprocessed the 5' RACE reads with MiXCR, giving one entry per CDR3 protein. The sample holds roughly 1,300,000 distinct CDR3 sequences; 45% to 70% are singletons and the top ten take 6.5% to 8%. Specimen: blood. These receptors came from a man aged 18 to 30 in good health.

This clonotype has more than one count but fewer than ten. The V gene is TRBV11-2, the J gene TRBJ2-3; the match to TRBD1 covers 8 bases. Per germline, CDR1 SGHAT and CDR2 FQNNGV. The length of the CDR3 is 17 residues. V trimming: 6 bases; J trimming: 5 bases; junction bases outside the gene matches: 16. CDR3 region: CASRSGLRDRTVDTQYF. The CDR3 nucleotides read TGTGCCAGCAGATCAGGTCTCCGGGACAGGACTGTAGATACGCAGTATTTT.

The chain is built from TRBV10-3 and TRBJ1-3; unclear D gene. The germline gives CDR1 ENHRY, CDR2 SYGVKD. This CDR3 spans 13 amino acids. Trimming shortened V by 3 bases and J by 0 bases, and 3 bases separated the two germline ends. The CDR3 DNA reads as TGTGCCATCAGTGAACACTCTGGAAACACCATATATTTT. Encoded protein: CAISEHSGNTIYF.

The genes are TRBV27 and TRBJ1-2, with D perhaps matching TRBD1 (6 bases). This CDR3 region has 14 residues. V was trimmed by 5 bases and J by 0 bases, leaving 10 bases between them. Per the germline V gene, CDR1 is MNHEY and CDR2 is SMNVEV (reference sequence). The CDR3 protein is CASSTTGTNYGYTF. CDR3 DNA: TGTGCCAGCAGTACCACAGGGACTAACTATGGCTACACCTTC.

The rearrangement uses TRBV20-1 and TRBJ2-5; tentatively, D is TRBD2 (6 bases). The CDR3 has 13 residues. From germline, CDR1 is DFQATT and CDR2 SNEGSKA (reference sequence). Trimming shortened V by 7 bases and J by 4 bases, and 16 bases separated the two germline ends. CDR3 DNA: TGCAGTGTCCAGTCGGGGGTAGTAGAGACCCAGTACTTC. The encoded protein is CSVQSGVVETQYF.

The table lists this clonotype with a count of one. The CDR3 loop reads CASSPKGTAYGYTF. CDR3 coding DNA: TGCGCCAGCAGTCCCAAGGGGACAGCCTATGGCTACACCTTC. V and J are TRBV4-1 and TRBJ1-2; 7 bases are shared with TRBD1. The CDR3 totals 14 residues. With 6 bases clipped from V and 4 bases from J, the junction kept 8 bases outside the gene matches. CDR1 is MGHRA, CDR2 YSYEKL, per germline.

The V call is TRBV24-1, the J call TRBJ2-1, with TRBD2 identical over 7 bases. The CDR3 contains 17 residues. V was clipped by 3 bases and J by 6 bases; unmatched bases: 13. The germline CDR1 and CDR2 sequences are KGHDR and SFDVKD. The CDR3 here is CATSDGDTSVSSNEQFF. CDR3 nucleotides: TGTGCCACCAGTGATGGAGACACTAGCGTCTCTTCCAATGAGCAGTTCTTC.

This clonotype was observed a handful of times. The rearrangement joins TRBV29-1 to TRBJ2-7; tentative D call: TRBD2 (5 bases). From germline, CDR1 is SQVTM and CDR2 ANQGSEA. Trimming took off 3 bases at V and 2 bases at J, with 11 bases between the two ends. This CDR3 has 13 amino acids. The CDR3 loop is CSVEKLEAYEQYF. CDR3 nucleotides: TGCAGCGTTGAGAAACTAGAAGCCTACGAGCAGTACTTC.